What follows are 15 T cell receptor beta chains derived from one specimen sequenced in a study of cytotoxic CD8 clonotypes in ibrutinib-treated CLL. Assay: immunoSEQ multiplex PCR; the TCRdb copy retains only in-frame clones and omits some. The profile shows 160,000 or so clones, around nine tenths of them singletons. The specimen comprised PBMCs, sampled at disease progression, from a patient treated with ibrutinib. The receptors were sampled from a human donor with chronic lymphocytic leukemia.

The genes are TRBV5-6 and TRBJ1-3; D unclear. Germline values: CDR1 SGHDT, CDR2 YYEEEE. The V gene lost 4 bases and the J gene lost 4 bases, with 12 bases spanning the gap. This CDR3 contains 14 residues. The CDR3: CASSTSKSGNTIYF. The CDR3 nucleotides read TGTGCCAGCAGCACTTCAAAATCCGGAAACACCATATATTTT. Supplemented by reference TRBV5-6 and TRBJ1-3, the full variable domain reads DAGVTQSPTHLIKTRGQQVTLRCSPKSGHDTVSWYQQALGQGPQFIFQYYEEEERQRGNFPDRFSGHQFPNYSSELNVNALLLGDSALYLCASSTSKSGNTIYFGEGSWLTVV.

This clone was seen only once. V and J are TRBV19 and TRBJ1-1, with D possibly being TRBD1 (5 bases). The CDR3 is 14 amino acids. The V gene's germline CDR1 is LNHDA and CDR2 SQIVND (reference sequence). V lost 6 bases to trimming and J lost 4 bases, with 15 bases between them. CDR3 coding DNA: TGTGCCAGTAGATTCTCCGGGGGAGGCACTGAAGCTTTCTTT. Its protein product is CASRFSGGGTEAFF.

The V gene is TRBV30, the J gene TRBJ1-2; maybe TRBD1 (5 bases). CDR3 length: 13 amino acids. Per the germline V gene, CDR1 is GTSNPN and CDR2 is SVGIG (reference sequence). V was clipped by 3 bases and J by 11 bases, with 19 bases between them. CDR3 residues: CAWSGDVKGLYTF. The DNA for the CDR3 is TGTGCCTGGAGCGGAGATGTAAAGGGACTGTACACCTTC.

This rearrangement joins TRBV19 to TRBJ1-2; TRBD1 matches 9 bases. The V and J ends lost 2 bases and 1 base, in that order; junction bases with no gene match: 14. The CDR3 spans 19 residues. Germline V gene data show CDR1 as LNHDA and CDR2 as SQIVND (reference sequence). The chain's CDR3 is CASSISPIGAGQGNYGYTF. CDR3 nucleotide sequence: TGTGCCAGTAGTATATCTCCCATAGGGGCGGGACAGGGTAACTATGGCTACACCTTC.

The gene calls are TRBV7-2 and TRBJ2-7; no reliable D call. The CDR3 sequence is 15 residues long. Germline-derived CDR1 and CDR2 are SGHTA and FQGNSA. The germline V and J ends were trimmed by 3 bases and 0 bases, with 12 bases remaining between them. CDR3 bases: TGTGCCAGCAGCTTTATCGGCAGGAGCTCCTACGAGCAGTACTTC. Translating it yields CASSFIGRSSYEQYF.

The table lists this clone with a few counts. The V gene is TRBV30, the J gene TRBJ1-1; the D gene is possibly TRBD1 (6 bases). The CDR3 contains 15 residues. V was shortened by 2 bases and J by 1 base, with 14 bases between the two germline ends. The germline CDR1 and CDR2 sequences are GTSNPN and SVGIG (reference sequence). Here the CDR3 DNA reads TGTGCCTGGAGTCCTGCAGGGACAAAGAACACTGAAGCTTTCTTT. This translates into CAWSPAGTKNTEAFF. Drawing the rest from reference TRBV30 and TRBJ1-1, the complete variable domain is SQTIHQWPATLVQPVGSPLSLECTVEGTSNPNLYWYRQAAGRGLQLLFYSVGIGQISSEVPQNLSASRPQDRQFILSSKKLLLSDSGFYLCAWSPAGTKNTEAFFGQGTRLTVV.

This chain links TRBV19 with TRBJ2-7; 10 nucleotides line up with TRBD2. V gave up 3 bases and J gave up 2 bases; unmatched junction bases: 10. The CDR3 has 17 residues. From germline, CDR1 is LNHDA and CDR2 SQIVND (reference sequence). Here the CDR3 DNA reads TGTGCCAGTAGTATTGGTTTGGTTAGCGGGGGGCCCTACGAGCAGTACTTC. This gives the protein CASSIGLVSGGPYEQYF. The variable domain in full, completed from reference TRBV19 and TRBJ2-7, reads DGGITQSPKYLFRKEGQNVTLSCEQNLNHDAMYWYRQDPGQGLRLIYYSQIVNDFQKGDIAEGYSVSREKKESFPLTVTSAQKNPTAFYLCASSIGLVSGGPYEQYFGPGTRLTVT.

This chain uses TRBV7-2 with TRBJ2-2, with TRBD2 identical over 10 bases. Germline assignment: CDR1 SGHTA and CDR2 FQGNSA. CDR3 length: 16 amino acids. With V trimmed by 8 bases and J by 7 bases, 13 bases remained unmatched. This chain's CDR3 is CASSTWPSGSGGELFF. CDR3 DNA sequence: TGTGCCAGCTCTACCTGGCCTAGCGGGAGTGGCGGGGAGCTGTTTTTT.

This clone was seen more than once but under ten times. The chain carries TRBV4-1 and TRBJ2-1; the D is unclear. The germline CDR1 and CDR2 sequences are MGHRA and YSYEKL. CDR3 size: 19 residues. The V end lost 2 bases, the J end lost 1 base, and 21 bases lay between the germline ends. CDR3 nucleotide sequence: TGCGCCAGCAGCCAAACGTTCAATCCCGTTATTAGGTCCTACAATGAGCAGTTCTTC. Its translation: CASSQTFNPVIRSYNEQFF.

The V gene is TRBV10-3, the J gene TRBJ2-3; D gene unclear. Between the trimmed V and J ends, which lost 10 bases and 0 bases, there was a span of 20 bases. The CDR3 has 16 residues. From germline, CDR1 is ENHRY and CDR2 SYGVKD. The CDR3 loop reads CASQAVARSSTDTQYF. CDR3 DNA sequence: TGTGCCAGCCAAGCAGTGGCTCGCTCTAGCACAGATACGCAGTATTTT.

The CDR3 DNA reads TGCGCCAGCAGCCTGGCTCAGGGTCAAGAGACCCAGTACTTC. Translation gives CASSLAQGQETQYF. V is TRBV4-1 and J is TRBJ2-5; D perhaps matches TRBD1 (5 bases). CDR3 length: 14 amino acids. CDR1 and CDR2 (germline): MGHRA, YSYEKL. Deletions cut 4 bases from V and 2 bases from J, with 11 bases between.

The J gene is TRBJ2-7, the V gene TRBV7-9; TRBD2 might be the D (6 bases). The germline V and J ends were trimmed by 2 bases and 0 bases, with 14 bases remaining between them. The CDR3 spans 16 residues. Germline V gives CDR1 SEHNR, CDR2 FQNEAQ (reference sequence). CDR3 protein: CASSLSSAGSSYEQYF. The DNA for the CDR3 is TGTGCCAGCAGCTTATCCTCGGCGGGGAGCTCCTACGAGCAGTACTTC.

The chain links TRBV4-2 to TRBJ2-5; D possibly uses TRBD1 or TRBD2 (5 bases each). V gave up 1 base and J gave up 4 bases, with 16 bases separating them. Germline V gives CDR1 LGHNA, CDR2 YNFKEQ. CDR3 length: 16 amino acids. This chain's CDR3 is CASSQGGQGASETQYF. For the CDR3, the DNA is TGTGCCAGCAGCCAAGGAGGCCAGGGAGCATCAGAGACCCAGTACTTC.

This chain uses TRBV28 with TRBJ2-3; 11 bases fit TRBD2. V dropped 2 bases and J dropped 5; count of bases not matched to a gene: 15. The CDR3 is 19 amino acids. Germline V lookup: CDR1 MDHEN, CDR2 SYDVKM. CDR3 bases: TGTGCCAGCAGTTTACTAGCGGGAGGTCGGTCGAGGGAGCTAGATACGCAGTATTTT. It translates to CASSLLAGGRSRELDTQYF. Full variable domain (remainder filled in from reference TRBV28 and TRBJ2-3): DVKVTQSSRYLVKRTGEKVFLECVQDMDHENMFWYRQDPGLGLRLIYFSYDVKMKEKGDIPEGYSVSREKKERFSLILESASTNQTSMYLCASSLLAGGRSRELDTQYFGPGTRLTVL.

The chain carries TRBV29-1 and TRBJ2-2, with D perhaps TRBD2 (6 bases). Germline lookup yields CDR1 SQVTM and CDR2 ANQGSEA. The length of the CDR3 is 14 residues. Trimming took 2 bases from V and 6 from J, leaving 13 bases between them. CDR3 residues: CSVEMAGSAGELFF. CDR3 nucleotide sequence: TGCAGCGTTGAAATGGCGGGATCGGCCGGGGAGCTGTTTTTT.